The sample holds many counts of the clone carrying this T cell receptor beta chain. The target antigen is unknown. The CDR3 runs 15 residues. Germline loops: CDR1 SGHKS, CDR2 YYEKEE (reference sequence). V trimming: 4 bases; J trimming: 3 bases; junction bases outside the gene matches: 7. TCR cDNA was made by 5'RACE template switching, adding a universal primer site and UMIs. TCRdb re-analysed the 5' RACE reads in MiXCR, keeping a single row per CDR3 protein. The repertoire holds about 240,000 distinct CDR3 sequences, with around 7% as singletons. This sample stems from a study of T cells after yellow fever vaccination. General study points: It was a weaker secondary response, yet one that peaked faster, at day 5 versus 15.

V and J are TRBV5-5 and TRBJ2-3, with TRBD1 identical over 8 bases. The input for sequencing was CD4+ T cells sorted from PBMCs, taken 15 days after the yellow fever booster vaccination. This clonotype was sampled from a man younger than 45 who received the YFV17D yellow fever vaccine. CDR3 DNA: TGTGCCAGCAGCCCATTGGGACAGGTTACAGATACGCAGTATTTT. As protein: CASSPLGQVTDTQYF.